The 7 T cell receptor beta chains below all came from one sample that was sequenced in a study of CD8 T cells in ankylosing spondylitis. TCRdb itself ran the 5' RACE reads through MiXCR, one entry per CDR3 protein. The sample carries 200,000 to 250,000 distinct CDR3 sequences, roughly a tenth recorded once. The sequencing input was blood, either unsorted or a sorted T cell fraction (not recorded which). All receptors derive from a male donor with ankylosing spondylitis or in good health (not recorded which).

This clonotype was counted many times. This chain connects TRBV6-5 to TRBJ1-1, with 9 bases that match TRBD1. Trimming took 5 bases from V and 3 from J; bases not matched to a gene: 4. Germline loops: CDR1 MNHEY, CDR2 SVGAGI. There are 14 residues in the CDR3. CDR3: CASSTTGGDTEAFF. In DNA, the CDR3 is TGTGCCAGCAGTACTACAGGGGGCGACACTGAAGCTTTCTTT.

This chain uses TRBV6-1 with TRBJ1-5, with a weak D call TRBD1 (5 bases). The CDR3 has 16 amino acids. Germline V gene sequence: CDR1 MNHNS, CDR2 SASEGT. Trimming shortened V by 6 bases and J by 6 bases, and 21 bases separated the two germline ends. The CDR3 region is CASRALGGGGFQPQHF. In DNA, the CDR3 is TGTGCCAGCAGAGCCCTGGGGGGAGGTGGTTTTCAGCCCCAGCATTTT.

This clonotype has at least ten counts. The rearrangement links TRBV11-2 to TRBJ2-5, with D unclear. The length of the CDR3 is 13 residues. Between the trimmed V and J ends, which lost 2 bases and 2 bases, there was a span of 6 bases. Germline CDR1 is SGHAT and CDR2 is FQNNGV. The DNA for the CDR3 is TGTGCCAGCAGCTTACAGTCACAAGAGACCCAGTACTTC. Encoded protein: CASSLQSQETQYF.

This clonotype was observed many times. This chain uses TRBV5-6 with TRBJ2-1; D perhaps matches TRBD2 (5 bases). Looked up from germline, CDR1 is SGHDT and CDR2 is YYEEEE. The CDR3 loop spans 14 amino acids. V gave up 3 bases and J gave up 9 bases, with 16 bases separating them. CDR3: CASSSPPGYVEQFF. DNA for the CDR3: TGTGCCAGCAGCTCGCCCCCGGGGTATGTTGAGCAGTTCTTC.

V and J are TRBV5-5 and TRBJ1-1; D perhaps matches TRBD1 (6 bases). V lost 0 bases and J lost 2, with 14 bases in between. Per the germline V gene, CDR1 is SGHKS and CDR2 is YYEKEE (reference sequence). The CDR3 is 16 residues long. This chain's CDR3 is CASSLGGGSPNTEAFF. CDR3 in DNA: TGTGCCAGCAGCTTGGGGGGGGGCTCCCCAAACACTGAAGCTTTCTTT.

The CDR3 loop is CASSLAQKTEAFF. CDR3 in DNA: TGCGCCAGCAGCTTGGCACAGAAGACTGAAGCTTTCTTT. This chain joins TRBV5-1 and TRBJ1-1; D is unresolved. There are 13 residues in the CDR3. V was clipped by 0 bases and J by 5 bases, with 8 bases between them. Germline CDR1 SGHRS, CDR2 YFSETQ.

This clonotype was recorded many times. The gene calls are TRBV19 and TRBJ2-3; no reliable D call. Trimming left V 4 bases short and J 1 base short, with 9 bases between. CDR1 is LNHDA, CDR2 SQIVND, per germline (reference sequence). The CDR3 runs 14 residues. The DNA for the CDR3 is TGTGCCAGTAGTAGTAGGGTCGGCACAGATACGCAGTATTTT. Translation: CASSSRVGTDTQYF.